This is a list of T cell receptor beta chains from one sample in a study of blood T cells in healthy people across ages. From the 5' RACE reads, TCRdb called clonotypes with MiXCR, one entry per CDR3 protein. The sample holds about 570,000 distinct CDR3 sequences; approximately 27% are singletons and the top ten take around 20%. Sequencing input: blood. The receptors come from a woman in her 70s in good health. CDR3s leave out the opening cysteine and the closing phenylalanine or tryptophan. Clone size is shown for a subset of rows, as once, few, many or a class of expanded clone.

abundance	v_gene	j_gene	CDR3aa
few	TRBV5-1	TRBJ2-1	ASGPGQGSYNEQF
NA	TRBV12-3/TRBV12-4	TRBJ2-1	ASSLPGLVGNEQF
once	TRBV3-1	TRBJ1-2	ASSLPEGYGYT
NA	TRBV7-2	TRBJ1-5	ASSTGGQPQH
NA	TRBV15	TRBJ2-1	ATSLSPHNEQF
NA	TRBV12-3/TRBV12-4	TRBJ1-4	ASSPGTGSSNEKLF
few	TRBV3-1	TRBJ1-1	GSSSGALQNTEAF
NA	TRBV11-3	TRBJ2-2	ASSLRQGATELF
NA	TRBV12-5	TRBJ2-5	ASGLGVQETQY
few	TRBV12-3/TRBV12-4	TRBJ1-5	ASRFSGPQH
NA	TRBV7-2	TRBJ2-3	ASSLSWRRTDTQY
NA	TRBV12-3/TRBV12-4	TRBJ1-6	ASRWTLDSPLH
NA	TRBV5-1	TRBJ2-5	ASSQTSWETQY
medium-sized	TRBV29-1	TRBJ2-1	SVEEPSGEQF
few	TRBV7-7	TRBJ2-5	ASSFAGQKETQY
few	TRBV15	TRBJ2-2	ATSRERSTGELF
NA	TRBV18	TRBJ2-7	ASSRTSPPGEQY
few	TRBV15	TRBJ1-1	ATSRDRFRGAF
few	TRBV20-1	TRBJ1-3	SARDPGTGGSGNTIY
NA	TRBV7-2	TRBJ2-5	ASSPNRLEWRETQY
many	TRBV27	TRBJ1-2	ASSLSKGSYT
NA	TRBV29-1	TRBJ2-1	SALEPRHEQF
NA	TRBV10-3	TRBJ1-1	AISLPTGGITEAF
few	TRBV6-1	TRBJ2-1	ASSEARGDRVYNEQF
few	TRBV20-1	TRBJ1-2	RAFSLTSVGYT
few	TRBV6-5	TRBJ1-1	ASSYSNWGGHDLNTEAF
few	TRBV9	TRBJ2-6	ASSVEAAGANVLT
few	TRBV6-6	TRBJ1-2	ASSPPGGAGGYT
few	TRBV5-1	TRBJ1-4	ASSWGQPNEKLF
NA	TRBV5-5	TRBJ1-3	ASSIFTGVGDTIY
few	TRBV20-1	TRBJ1-5	SARKSPGPSLVWNQPQH
NA	TRBV12-3/TRBV12-4	TRBJ2-3	ARVLDTQY
NA	TRBV9	TRBJ2-5	ASSVDGGETQY
few	TRBV6-5	TRBJ2-1	ASSYSAGVPDNEQF
NA	TRBV15	TRBJ2-5	ATSKRTRYQETQY
NA	TRBV20-1	TRBJ2-5	SARVQGAGETQY
NA	TRBV6-2/TRBV6-3	TRBJ2-5	ASHTFLQYQETQY
once	TRBV7-9	TRBJ2-7	ASSFQGADEQY
NA	TRBV7-2	TRBJ2-2	ASRPRRAAIGELF
NA	TRBV6-1	TRBJ2-3	ASIVLVRAADTQY
NA	TRBV20-1	TRBJ2-1	SAREGGAYNEQF
NA	TRBV13	TRBJ1-1	ASRFSLGGAF
NA	TRBV29-1	TRBJ2-5	SVVRQSLGRQETQY
few	TRBV14	TRBJ2-7	ASSQVFRDRGSGHP
few	TRBV20-1	TRBJ2-1	SARIRTASYNEQF
few	TRBV27	TRBJ2-1	ASSLSTSGSYNEQF
NA	TRBV7-2	TRBJ2-7	ASSRDREEEQY
NA	TRBV7-9	TRBJ1-2	ASSLFWDTENYGYT
NA	TRBV12-3/TRBV12-4	TRBJ1-1	ASSPRSNTEAF
NA	TRBV11-3	TRBJ2-1	ASSLDGTSGGIEF
NA	TRBV5-5	TRBJ1-4	ASSLWGGQAYEKLF
NA	TRBV20-1	NA	SARLAGSSYEQY
few	TRBV20-1	TRBJ2-7	SGAGNEDEQY
NA	TRBV2	NA	ASNVAGGHTYNEQF
few	TRBV29-1	TRBJ2-5	SVERSGETRY
NA	TRBV18	TRBJ1-2	ASSPRQGNSGYT
NA	TRBV7-9	TRBJ2-5	ASTIISIQETQY
NA	TRBV12-3/TRBV12-4	TRBJ1-2	ASSQGAYGYT
NA	TRBV5-1	TRBJ2-4	ASSPGMGPNIQY
few	TRBV5-8	TRBJ2-6	ASSFGGSGADVLT